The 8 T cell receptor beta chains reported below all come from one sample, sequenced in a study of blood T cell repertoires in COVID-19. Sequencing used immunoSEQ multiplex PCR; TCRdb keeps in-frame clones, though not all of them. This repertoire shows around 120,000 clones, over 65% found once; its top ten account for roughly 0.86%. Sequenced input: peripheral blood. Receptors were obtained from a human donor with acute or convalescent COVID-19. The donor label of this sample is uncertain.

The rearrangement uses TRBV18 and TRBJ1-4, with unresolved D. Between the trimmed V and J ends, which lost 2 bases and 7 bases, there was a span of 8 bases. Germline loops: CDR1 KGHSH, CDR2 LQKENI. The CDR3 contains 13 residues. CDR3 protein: CASSPFSGEKLFF. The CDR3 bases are TGTGCCAGCTCACCATTTAGCGGTGAAAAACTGTTTTTT.

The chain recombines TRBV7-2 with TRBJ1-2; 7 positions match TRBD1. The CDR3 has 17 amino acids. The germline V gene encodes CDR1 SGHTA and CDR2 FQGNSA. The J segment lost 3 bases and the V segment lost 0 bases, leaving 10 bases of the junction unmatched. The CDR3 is CASSLAIGIGGDYGYTF. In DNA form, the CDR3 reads TGTGCCAGCAGCTTAGCGATAGGGATAGGGGGCGACTATGGCTACACCTTC.

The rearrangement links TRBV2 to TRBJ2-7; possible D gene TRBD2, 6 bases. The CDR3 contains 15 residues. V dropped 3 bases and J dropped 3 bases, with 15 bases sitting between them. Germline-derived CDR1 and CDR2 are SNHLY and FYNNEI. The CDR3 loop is CASSDPSGENYEQYV. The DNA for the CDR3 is TGTGCCAGCAGTGATCCCTCGGGGGAGAACTACGAGCAGTACGTC.

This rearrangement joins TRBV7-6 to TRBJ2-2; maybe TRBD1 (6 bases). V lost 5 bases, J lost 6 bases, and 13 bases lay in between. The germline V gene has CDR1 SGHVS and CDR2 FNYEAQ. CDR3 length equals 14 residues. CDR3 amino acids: CASSLQGLAGELFF. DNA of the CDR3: TGTGCCAGCAGCCTACAGGGTCTGGCCGGGGAGCTGTTTTTT.

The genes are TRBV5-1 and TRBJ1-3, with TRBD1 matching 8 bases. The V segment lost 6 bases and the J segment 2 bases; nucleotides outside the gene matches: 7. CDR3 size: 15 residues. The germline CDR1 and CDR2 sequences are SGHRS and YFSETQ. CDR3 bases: TGCGCCAGCAAGGATCCGGACAGGGCTGGAAACACCATATATTTT. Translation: CASKDPDRAGNTIYF.

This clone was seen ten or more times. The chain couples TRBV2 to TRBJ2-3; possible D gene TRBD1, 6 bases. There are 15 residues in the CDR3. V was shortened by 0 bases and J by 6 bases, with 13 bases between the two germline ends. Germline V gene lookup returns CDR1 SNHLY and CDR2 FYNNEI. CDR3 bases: TGTGCCAGCAGTGAAGCCCTGGCAGGGGTCGATACGCAGTATTTT. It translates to CASSEALAGVDTQYF.

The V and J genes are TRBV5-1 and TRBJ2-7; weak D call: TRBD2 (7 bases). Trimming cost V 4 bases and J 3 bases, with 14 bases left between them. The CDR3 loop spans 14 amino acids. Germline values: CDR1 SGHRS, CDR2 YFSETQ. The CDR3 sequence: CASSPRGDNYEQYV. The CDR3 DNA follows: TGCGCCAGCAGCCCTCGGGGGGACAACTACGAGCAGTACGTC.

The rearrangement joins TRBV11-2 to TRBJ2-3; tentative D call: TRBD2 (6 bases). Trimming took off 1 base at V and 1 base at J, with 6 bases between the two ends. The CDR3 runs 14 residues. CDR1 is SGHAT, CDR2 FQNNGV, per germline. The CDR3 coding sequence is TGTGCCAGCAGCTTAGGCGGGGGCACAGATACGCAGTATTTT. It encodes CASSLGGGTDTQYF.